A selection of T cell receptor beta chains follows, all from one sample in a study of blood T cells in healthy people across ages. TCRdb reprocessed the 5' RACE reads via MiXCR and lists one record per CDR3 protein. Of fewer than 1.5 million distinct CDR3 sequences detected, roughly 40% appear once; the ten largest clones hold 7% to 9%. Sequenced sample: blood. All receptors derive from a woman younger than 30 in good health. CDR3s leave out the opening cysteine and the closing phenylalanine or tryptophan. A D gene is named only where the DNA matches it firmly. Not all rows give a size; the values are once, few, many and, for expanded clones, a class.

TRBD2	TRBJ2-7	NA	TRBV11-2	ASSFSGGNTYEQY
NA	NA	NA	TRBV20-1	SACCSSANEQY
NA	TRBJ1-2	few	TRBV9	ASSVERDGYT
TRBD2	NA	NA	TRBV20-1	SADHRAGVGETQY
TRBD1	TRBJ1-1	once	TRBV30	AWKNLRGREAF
NA	TRBJ2-5	NA	TRBV20-1	SARPPPGETQY
NA	TRBJ2-7	NA	TRBV20-1	SASSPVVISEQY
TRBD2	TRBJ2-1	NA	TRBV7-2	ASINWTSGNNEQF
TRBD1	TRBJ1-3	once	TRBV4-1	ASSQDDSVWDSETGNTIY
NA	TRBJ2-4	few	TRBV7-9	ASTQDRDLGKNIQY
NA	TRBJ1-6	few	TRBV28	ASTLPSSYNSPLH
NA	TRBJ1-3	NA	TRBV29-1	SVEDLRGNTIY
NA	TRBJ2-5	NA	TRBV5-1	ASSLLTGLGHNEQY
NA	TRBJ1-6	NA	TRBV28	ASSPYLTGLSPLH
NA	TRBJ1-5	NA	TRBV20-1	SARGLGPHNQPQH
TRBD1	TRBJ1-6	few	TRBV7-9	ASSPGQSNSPLH
TRBD2	TRBJ2-3	few	TRBV7-9	ASSPTWASGETSTDTQY
NA	TRBJ2-4	few	TRBV7-2	ASSLQGKNNKNIQY
NA	TRBJ2-5	few	TRBV5-1	ASSAGLRKNQETQY
NA	TRBJ1-2	few	TRBV10-3	AISGDARGHGYT
TRBD1	TRBJ2-7	few	TRBV18	ASSPRGTGSEQY
NA	TRBJ1-5	NA	TRBV4-1	ASSQVRAGDQPQH
TRBD2	TRBJ2-7	few	TRBV25-1	ASSGTSGSFTSYEQY
TRBD2	TRBJ2-5	NA	TRBV20-1	SARSGIVFSGRVGETQY
TRBD2	TRBJ2-1	NA	TRBV7-2	ASSPGLAGESPTDAEQF
TRBD2	TRBJ2-2	NA	TRBV10-2	ASRAGPNTGELF
NA	TRBJ1-5	NA	TRBV28	ASSLWGGWVNQPQH
NA	TRBJ2-7	few	TRBV7-9	ASSSGRRTAYEQY
NA	TRBJ1-2	NA	TRBV20-1	SAEGQPNYGYT
NA	TRBJ2-1	NA	TRBV4-1	ASSQGGGKEQF
NA	TRBJ2-7	NA	TRBV5-1	ASSLGSREGPYEQY
TRBD1	TRBJ1-2	NA	TRBV20-1	SATRGQGSVHGYT
NA	TRBJ1-4	NA	TRBV12-3/TRBV12-4	ASSLRGPFNEKLF
NA	TRBJ2-1	few	TRBV7-9	ASSQGYLDGLGRGGEQF
NA	TRBJ1-1	few	TRBV7-9	ASSPPGVNTEAF
NA	TRBJ2-5	NA	TRBV25-1	ASSVLRSQETQY
NA	TRBJ1-3	NA	TRBV6-1	ASSESEAGRDTIY
TRBD2	NA	NA	TRBV7-2	ASSLGGPSGRGYEQY
NA	TRBJ2-2	NA	TRBV20-1	SARGKGSNGELF
TRBD2	TRBJ2-3	NA	TRBV9	ASSVEASGSWTQY
NA	TRBJ1-5	NA	TRBV6-1	ASSEVEDTQPQH
TRBD1	TRBJ2-7	NA	TRBV20-1	SARPQTGASYEQY